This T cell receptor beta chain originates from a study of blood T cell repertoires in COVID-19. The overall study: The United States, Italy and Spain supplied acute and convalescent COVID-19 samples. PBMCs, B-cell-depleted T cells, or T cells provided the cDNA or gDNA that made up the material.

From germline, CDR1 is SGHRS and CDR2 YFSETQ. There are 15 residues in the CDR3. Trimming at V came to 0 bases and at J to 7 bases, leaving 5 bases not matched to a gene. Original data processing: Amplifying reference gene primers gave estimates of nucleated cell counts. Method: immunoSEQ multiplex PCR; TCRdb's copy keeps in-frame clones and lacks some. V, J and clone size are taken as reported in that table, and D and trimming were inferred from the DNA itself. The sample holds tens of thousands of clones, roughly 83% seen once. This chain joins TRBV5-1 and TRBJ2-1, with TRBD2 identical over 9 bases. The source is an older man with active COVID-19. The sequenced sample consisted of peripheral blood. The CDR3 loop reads CASSLVISGGNEQFF. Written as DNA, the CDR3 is TGCGCCAGCAGCTTGGTGATTAGCGGGGGAAATGAGCAGTTCTTC.